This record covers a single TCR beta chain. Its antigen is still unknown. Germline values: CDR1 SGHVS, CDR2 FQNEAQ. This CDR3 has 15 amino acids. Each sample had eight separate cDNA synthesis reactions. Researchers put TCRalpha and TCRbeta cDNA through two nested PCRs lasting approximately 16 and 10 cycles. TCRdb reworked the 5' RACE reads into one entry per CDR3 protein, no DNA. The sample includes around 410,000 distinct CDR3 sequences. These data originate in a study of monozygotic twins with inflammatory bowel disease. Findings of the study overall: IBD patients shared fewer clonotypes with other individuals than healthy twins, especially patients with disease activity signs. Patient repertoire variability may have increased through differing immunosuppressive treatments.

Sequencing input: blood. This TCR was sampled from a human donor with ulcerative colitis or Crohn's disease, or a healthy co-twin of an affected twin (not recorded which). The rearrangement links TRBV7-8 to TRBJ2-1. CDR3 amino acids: CASSLRASGDNEQFF.